The next 17 T cell receptor beta chains were all read from a single sample in a study of blood T cell repertoires in COVID-19. TCRdb's table, derived via immunoSEQ multiplex PCR, lists solely in-frame clones and lacks some. This table holds 250,000 to 400,000 clones, approximately 87% found once. The specimen was peripheral blood. These receptors came from a woman in her thirties with COVID-19, enrolled during active disease.

The chain links TRBV6-1 to TRBJ2-3; 9 bases are a match to TRBD2. The CDR3 runs 17 residues. Trimming cost V 4 bases and J 0 bases; bases outside gene matches: 8. Per the germline V gene, CDR1 is MNHNS and CDR2 is SASEGT. In DNA, the CDR3 is TGTGCCAGCAGTGTCTTAGCGGGAGCCACTAGCACAGATACGCAGTATTTT. It is translated as CASSVLAGATSTDTQYF.

The chain uses TRBV5-6 and TRBJ2-7; 10 bases line up with TRBD1. V trimming: 0 bases; J trimming: 10 bases; junction bases outside the gene matches: 7. The CDR3 spans 14 residues. Germline V gene data show CDR1 as SGHDT and CDR2 as YYEEEE. The CDR3, as DNA: TGTGCCAGCAGCTTGGCGGGGGGGACAGGGGACCAGTACTTC. This translates into CASSLAGGTGDQYF.

V usage is TRBV5-6 and J usage is TRBJ2-1, with 11 bases aligning to TRBD2. From germline, CDR1 is SGHDT and CDR2 YYEEEE. J gave up 7 bases and V 0 bases, and 9 bases lay outside the gene matches. The CDR3 sequence is 17 residues long. The CDR3 coding sequence is TGTGCCAGCAGCTTGGCATTACTAGCGGGAGCTAGGAATGAGCAGTTCTTC. Protein sequence: CASSLALLAGARNEQFF.

This chain links TRBV28 with TRBJ1-1; 11 bases line up with TRBD1. Germline CDR1 MDHEN, CDR2 SYDVKM. The CDR3 is 15 amino acids. The V and J ends lost 3 bases and 5 bases, in that order; junction bases with no gene match: 5. CDR3 loop: CASSLPGQGATEAFF. DNA of the CDR3: TGTGCCAGCAGTTTGCCAGGACAGGGGGCAACTGAAGCTTTCTTT.

V usage is TRBV19 and J usage is TRBJ2-1; perhaps TRBD1 as D (5 bases). Germline values: CDR1 LNHDA, CDR2 SQIVND (reference sequence). The ends were cut back, 0 bases at V and 11 bases at J, with 8 bases in the middle. This CDR3 spans 12 amino acids. The CDR3, as DNA: TGTGCCAGTAGTATAGAGGGGCGGAAGCAGTTCTTC. It codes for CASSIEGRKQFF.

The chain is built from TRBV5-1 and TRBJ1-3, with a weak D call TRBD1 (6 bases). The CDR3 contains 15 residues. V gave up 4 bases and J gave up 0 bases, with 11 bases separating them. Germline loops: CDR1 SGHRS, CDR2 YFSETQ. CDR3 in amino acids: CASSTGQFSGNTIYF. DNA of the CDR3: TGCGCCAGCAGCACGGGACAATTCTCTGGAAACACCATATATTTT.

The gene calls are TRBV15 and TRBJ2-7; no clear D. V lost 0 bases and J 3 bases, leaving 6 bases between the germline ends. Germline lookup yields CDR1 LNHNV and CDR2 YYDKDF (reference sequence). CDR3 length equals 13 residues. The CDR3 nucleotides are TGTGCCACCAGCAGAGAGGAGTACTACGAGCAGTACTTC. Amino acid sequence: CATSREEYYEQYF.

The V call is TRBV3-1 (or the pseudogene TRBV3-2), the J call TRBJ1-4; 8 bases map to TRBD1. Germline CDR1 is LGHDT and CDR2 is YNNKEL (reference sequence). Trimming removed 1 base from V and 12 bases from J; junction bases left unmatched: 10. The CDR3 loop spans 15 amino acids. In DNA, the CDR3 is TGTGCCAGCAGCCAAGTACGGGCAGGGGGCGAGGAACTGTTTTTT. Translated: CASSQVRAGGEELFF.

The CDR3, as DNA: TGTGCCAGCAGCTTAGCGGGTCCCCAAGAGACCCAGTACTTC. Protein product: CASSLAGPQETQYF. This chain connects TRBV7-3 to TRBJ2-5; D may be TRBD2 (5 bases). The V gene lost 2 bases and the J gene lost 1 base, with 8 bases spanning the gap. CDR1 is SGHTA, CDR2 FQGTGA, per germline. The CDR3 runs to 14 residues. Supplemented by reference TRBV7-3 and TRBJ2-5, the full variable domain reads GAGVSQTPSNKVTEKGKYVELRCDPISGHTALYWYRQSLGQGPEFLIYFQGTGAADDSGLPNDRFFAVRPEGSVSTLKIQRTERGDSAVYLCASSLAGPQETQYFGPGTRLLVL.

The chain links TRBV5-4 to TRBJ2-3, with 9 positions matching TRBD2. The length of the CDR3 is 16 residues. Germline assignment: CDR1 SGHNT and CDR2 YYREEE (reference sequence). V trimming: 4 bases; J trimming: 2 bases; junction bases outside the gene matches: 8. Here the CDR3 DNA reads TGTGCCAGCAGCCTTTTGACTAGCGGAGACACAGATACGCAGTATTTT. This gives the protein CASSLLTSGDTDTQYF. The full variable domain, in which reference TRBV5-4 and TRBJ2-3 provide the parts outside the CDR3, is ETGVTQSPTHLIKTRGQQVTLRCSSQSGHNTVSWYQQALGQGPQFIFQYYREEENGRGNFPPRFSGLQFPNYSSELNVNALELDDSALYLCASSLLTSGDTDTQYFGPGTRLTVL.

This sequence joins TRBV3-1 (or the pseudogene TRBV3-2) and TRBJ1-6; no clear D gene. V lost 1 base and J lost 7, with 5 bases in between. This CDR3 has 13 amino acids. CDR1 LGHDT and CDR2 YNNKEL come from the germline V gene (reference sequence). The CDR3: CASSQAQNSPLHF. The CDR3 nucleotides read TGTGCCAGCAGCCAAGCGCAGAATTCACCCCTCCACTTT.

To note about this clone: The sample holds other DNA sequences that translate to the same CDR3. The rearrangement links TRBV12-3 or TRBV12-4 to TRBJ1-4; D unclear. With 3 bases removed from V and 7 bases from J, the gap between germline ends came to 3 bases. The CDR3 loop spans 11 amino acids. The CDR3 spells CASSFSEKLFF. The CDR3, as DNA: TGTGCCAGCAGTTTCTCTGAAAAACTGTTTTTT.

A few counts support this clone. The rearrangement uses TRBV15 and TRBJ2-4; D is perhaps TRBD1 (5 bases). The CDR3 runs to 13 residues. Looked up from germline, CDR1 is LNHNV and CDR2 is YYDKDF (reference sequence). Trimming pared 0 bases from V and 5 bases from J, leaving 5 bases between. CDR3 amino acids: CATSRDRENIQYF. Written as DNA, the CDR3 is TGTGCCACCAGCAGAGACAGGGAAAACATTCAGTACTTC.

The chain is built from TRBV27 and TRBJ2-7; D might be TRBD2 (7 bases). CDR1 and CDR2 (germline): MNHEY, SMNVEV (reference sequence). Between the trimmed V and J ends, which lost 2 bases and 2 bases, there was a span of 10 bases. This CDR3 is 14 amino acids long. The CDR3 sequence is CASSLGGGAYEQYF. CDR3 nucleotide sequence: TGTGCCAGCAGTTTAGGAGGGGGGGCCTACGAGCAGTACTTC.

The CDR3 spells CASSQRLAGAGELFF. The CDR3 DNA reads TGTGCCAGCAGCCAACGGCTAGCGGGAGCCGGGGAGCTGTTTTTT. V gene TRBV3-1 (or the pseudogene TRBV3-2) combines with J gene TRBJ2-2; 10 nucleotides line up with TRBD2. Germline assignment: CDR1 LGHDT and CDR2 YNNKEL (reference sequence). The CDR3 has 15 amino acids. V lost 2 bases and J lost 6; bases outside the gene matches: 3.

This clone was found once. The V and J genes are TRBV28 and TRBJ1-2, with a tentative D call TRBD1 (6 bases). CDR1 is MDHEN and CDR2 is SYDVKM in the germline V gene. The CDR3 is 15 amino acids. V was clipped by 3 bases and J by 7 bases, with 18 bases between them. The CDR3 here is CASSLGSGTYIGYTF. CDR3 nucleotide sequence: TGTGCCAGCAGTTTGGGGTCCGGGACATACATTGGCTACACCTTC.

The V call is TRBV27, the J call TRBJ1-5; maybe TRBD1 (5 bases). CDR1 is MNHEY, CDR2 SMNVEV, per germline (reference sequence). The length of the CDR3 is 16 residues. Trimming pared 5 bases from V and 0 bases from J, leaving 14 bases between. The CDR3 DNA reads as TGTGCCAGCAGTCCTACCCCAGGGTTTAGCAATCAGCCCCAGCATTTT. This encodes CASSPTPGFSNQPQHF.